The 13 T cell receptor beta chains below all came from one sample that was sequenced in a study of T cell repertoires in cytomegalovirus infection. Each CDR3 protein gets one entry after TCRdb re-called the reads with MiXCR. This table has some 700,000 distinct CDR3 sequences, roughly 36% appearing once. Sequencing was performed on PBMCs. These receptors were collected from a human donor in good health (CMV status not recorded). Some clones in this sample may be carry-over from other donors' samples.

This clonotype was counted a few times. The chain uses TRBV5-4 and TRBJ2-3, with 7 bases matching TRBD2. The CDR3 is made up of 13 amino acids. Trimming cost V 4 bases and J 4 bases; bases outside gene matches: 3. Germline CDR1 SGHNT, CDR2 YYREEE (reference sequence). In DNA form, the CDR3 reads TGTGCCAGCAGCGGGGGGGGGTCAGATACGCAGTATTTT. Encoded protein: CASSGGGSDTQYF. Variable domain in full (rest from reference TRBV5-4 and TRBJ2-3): ETGVTQSPTHLIKTRGQQVTLRCSSQSGHNTVSWYQQALGQGPQFIFQYYREEENGRGNFPPRFSGLQFPNYSSELNVNALELDDSALYLCASSGGGSDTQYFGPGTRLTVL.

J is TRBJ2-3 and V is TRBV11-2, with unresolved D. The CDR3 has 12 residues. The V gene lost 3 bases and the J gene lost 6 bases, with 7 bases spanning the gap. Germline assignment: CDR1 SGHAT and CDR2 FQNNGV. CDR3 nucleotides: TGTGCCAGCAGCTTCGGTCGGGATACGCAGTATTTT. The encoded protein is CASSFGRDTQYF.

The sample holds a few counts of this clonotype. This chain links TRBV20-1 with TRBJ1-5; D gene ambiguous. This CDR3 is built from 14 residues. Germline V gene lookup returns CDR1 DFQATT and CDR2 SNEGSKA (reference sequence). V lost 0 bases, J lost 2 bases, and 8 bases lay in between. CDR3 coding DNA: TGCAGTGCTAGAGATCGCCACGGCAATCAGCCCCAGCATTTT. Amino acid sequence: CSARDRHGNQPQHF.

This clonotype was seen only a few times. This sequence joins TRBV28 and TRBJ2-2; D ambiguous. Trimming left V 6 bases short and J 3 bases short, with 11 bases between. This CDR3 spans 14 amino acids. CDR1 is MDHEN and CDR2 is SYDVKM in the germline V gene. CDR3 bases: TGTGCCAGCAGGCCCTACCGGGACACCGGGGAGCTGTTTTTT. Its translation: CASRPYRDTGELFF.

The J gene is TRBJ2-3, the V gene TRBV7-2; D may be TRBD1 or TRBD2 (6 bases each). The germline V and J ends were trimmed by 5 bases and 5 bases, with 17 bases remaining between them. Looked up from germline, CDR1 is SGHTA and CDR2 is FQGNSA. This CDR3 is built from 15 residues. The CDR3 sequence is CASSVGAGSVDTQYF. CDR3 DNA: TGTGCCAGCAGCGTGGGGGCGGGATCGGTAGATACGCAGTATTTT.

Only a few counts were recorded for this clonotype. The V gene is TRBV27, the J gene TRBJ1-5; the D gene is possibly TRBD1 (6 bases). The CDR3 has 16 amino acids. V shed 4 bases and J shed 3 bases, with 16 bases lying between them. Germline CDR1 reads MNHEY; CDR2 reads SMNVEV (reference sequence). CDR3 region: CASSSSSGELNQPQHF. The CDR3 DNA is TGTGCCAGCAGTTCCTCATCAGGGGAGCTCAATCAGCCCCAGCATTTT.

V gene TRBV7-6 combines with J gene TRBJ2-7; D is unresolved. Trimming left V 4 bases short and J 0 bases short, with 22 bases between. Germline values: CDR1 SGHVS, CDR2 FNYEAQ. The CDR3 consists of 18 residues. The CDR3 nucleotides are TGTGCCAGCAGCTCTGACGGCTTTAAGACACGAAGCTCCTACGAGCAGTACTTC. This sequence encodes CASSSDGFKTRSSYEQYF.

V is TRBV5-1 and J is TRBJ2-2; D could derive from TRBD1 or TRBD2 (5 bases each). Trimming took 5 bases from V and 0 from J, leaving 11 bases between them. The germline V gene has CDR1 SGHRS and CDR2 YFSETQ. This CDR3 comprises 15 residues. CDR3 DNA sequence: TGCGCCAGCAGATCCGGGACGGCGAACACCGGGGAGCTGTTTTTT. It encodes CASRSGTANTGELFF.

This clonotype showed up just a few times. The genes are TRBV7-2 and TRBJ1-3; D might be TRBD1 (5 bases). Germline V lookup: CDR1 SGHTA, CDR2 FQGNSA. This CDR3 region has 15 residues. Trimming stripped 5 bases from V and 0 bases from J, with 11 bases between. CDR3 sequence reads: CASSQRGFSGNTIYF. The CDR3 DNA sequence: TGTGCCAGCAGCCAAAGGGGTTTCTCTGGAAACACCATATATTTT. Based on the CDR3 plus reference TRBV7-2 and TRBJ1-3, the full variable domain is GAGVSQSPSNKVTEKGKDVELRCDPISGHTALYWYRQSLGQGLEFLIYFQGNSAPDKSGLPSDRFSAERTGGSVSTLTIQRTQQEDSAVYLCASSQRGFSGNTIYFGEGSWLTVV.

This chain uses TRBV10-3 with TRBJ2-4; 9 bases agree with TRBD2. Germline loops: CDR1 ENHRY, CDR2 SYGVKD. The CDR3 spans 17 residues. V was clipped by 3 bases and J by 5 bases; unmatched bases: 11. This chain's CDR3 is CAISDQLAGRRENIQYF. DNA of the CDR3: TGTGCCATCAGTGATCAACTAGCGGGTCGAAGGGAAAACATTCAGTACTTC.

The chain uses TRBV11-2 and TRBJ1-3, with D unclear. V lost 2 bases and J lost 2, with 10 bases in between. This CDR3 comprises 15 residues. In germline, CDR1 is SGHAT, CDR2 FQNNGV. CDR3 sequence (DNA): TGTGCCAGCAGCTTACTCTGGGGAACTGGAAACACCATATATTTT. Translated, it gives CASSLLWGTGNTIYF.

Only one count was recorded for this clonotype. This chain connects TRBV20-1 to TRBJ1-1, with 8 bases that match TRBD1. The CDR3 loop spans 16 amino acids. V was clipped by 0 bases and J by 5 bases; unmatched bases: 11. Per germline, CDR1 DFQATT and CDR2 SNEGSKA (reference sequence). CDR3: CSARDGRRGLGTEAFF. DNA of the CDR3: TGCAGTGCTAGAGATGGTCGCAGGGGGCTTGGAACTGAAGCTTTCTTT.

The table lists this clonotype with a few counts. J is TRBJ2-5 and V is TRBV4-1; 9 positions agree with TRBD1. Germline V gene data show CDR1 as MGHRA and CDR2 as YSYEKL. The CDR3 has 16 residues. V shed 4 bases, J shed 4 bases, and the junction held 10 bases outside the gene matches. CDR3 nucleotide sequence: TGCGCCAGCAGCCCCGTAGGGACAGGGATGACAGAGACCCAGTACTTC. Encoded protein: CASSPVGTGMTETQYF.